One sample yielded the 31 T cell receptor beta chains listed below, sequenced in a study of CD8+CD57+ T cells in acquired aplastic anemia (dated by TCRdb to the late 2010s). Patients chosen for sequencing had shown expansion of CD8+CD57+ cells by flow cytometry. TCRdb shows the sequencer as Illumina HiSeq 2000. Genomic DNA was used as template for profiling of TCR beta VDJ combinations and CDR3 sequences. Starting from the raw public reads, TCRdb applied fastp trimming at Q25, assembled clones with MiXCR and retained in-frame beta chains. Records with the same CDR3 protein are collapsed into one entry carrying the most frequent genes and DNA. For this sample there are hundreds of thousands of distinct CDR3 sequences; about half appear just once. The ten top clones hold 20% of the sample. Sequences were obtained from sorted CD4+, CD8+, or CD8+CD57+ T cells (not recorded which) from PBMCs. These receptors were collected from a human donor with aplastic anemia.

In its sample, this clonotype was seen once. This chain joins TRBV2 and TRBJ1-2, with D tentatively TRBD1 (5 bases). Germline CDR1 SNHLY, CDR2 FYNNEI. The CDR3 extends over 12 amino acids. V was trimmed by 2 bases and J by 5 bases, leaving 6 bases between them. The chain's CDR3 is CASSETGYGYTF. The CDR3 region has the DNA TGTGCCAGCAGTGAAACAGGATATGGCTACACCTTC.

The table lists this clonotype with many counts. J is TRBJ1-4 and V is TRBV5-4; the match to TRBD1 covers 7 bases. Trimming cost V 0 bases and J 13 bases; bases outside gene matches: 6. This CDR3 spans 13 amino acids. Germline V CDR1 and CDR2: SGHNT, YYREEE (reference sequence). The CDR3 loop is CASSLGTGRGLFF. The CDR3 nucleotides read TGTGCCAGCAGCTTGGGGACAGGTCGGGGACTGTTTTTT.

The sample holds many counts of this clonotype. CDR3 DNA: TGCGCCAGCAGCCTCCAGGTCGAAGCCTACGAGCAGTACTTC. Translated: CASSLQVEAYEQYF. The V gene is TRBV5-1, the J gene TRBJ2-7; D gene unclear. The CDR3 runs 14 residues. The ends were cut back, 4 bases at V and 2 bases at J, with 13 bases in the middle. The germline V gene has CDR1 SGHRS and CDR2 YFSETQ.

V usage is TRBV29-1 and J usage is TRBJ1-3, with TRBD1 identical over 7 bases. The V and J ends lost 5 bases and 4 bases, in that order; junction bases with no gene match: 5. CDR1 and CDR2 from the germline V gene are SQVTM and ANQGSEA. The length of the CDR3 is 13 residues. CDR3 residues: CSVRTGSGNTIYF. In DNA, the CDR3 is TGCAGCGTTCGGACAGGTTCAGGAAACACCATATATTTT.

The chain is built from TRBV7-8 and TRBJ1-4; D gene unclear. V was clipped by 1 base and J by 5 bases, with 23 bases between them. This CDR3 is 19 amino acids long. Germline V CDR1 and CDR2: SGHVS, FQNEAQ. This CDR3 reads CASSLVASPGRRENEKLFF. The CDR3, as DNA: TGTGCCAGCAGCTTAGTAGCCTCCCCGGGGAGGAGGGAAAATGAAAAACTGTTTTTT.

A note on this clonotype: A much bigger clone sits one base away, suggesting this may be a read error. This rearrangement joins TRBV6-1 to TRBJ1-3; 12 bases line up with TRBD1. Looked up from germline, CDR1 is MNHNS and CDR2 is SASEGT. The CDR3 runs to 17 residues. The CDR3 protein is CASSSGTGGRQGHTMYF. In nucleotides, the CDR3 is TGTGCCAGCAGTTCCGGGACAGGGGGCAGACAGGGACACACCATGTATTTT.

This clonotype turned up a few times. The gene calls are TRBV12-3 or TRBV12-4 and TRBJ1-6; perhaps TRBD1 as D (5 bases). The CDR3 length is 16 residues. CDR3 protein: CASGPGPSLRGSPLHF. DNA for the CDR3: TGTGCTAGTGGTCCAGGGCCTTCGTTAAGAGGGTCGCCCCTCCACTTT.

This clonotype occurred a few times. V is TRBV4-1 and J is TRBJ2-2; TRBD2 matches at 8 bases. The CDR3 has 16 amino acids. Germline CDR1 is MGHRA and CDR2 is YSYEKL. The J segment lost 5 bases and the V segment lost 0 bases, leaving 5 bases of the junction unmatched. For the CDR3, the DNA is TGCGCCAGCAGCCAAGATGGGACTAGTCTGACCGGGGAGCTGTTTTTT. Residues: CASSQDGTSLTGELFF.

Of note for this clonotype: One end of the junction does not line up with germline, which may come from a read error. This sequence joins TRBV5-1 and TRBJ2-3; TRBD1 aligns across 8 bases. CDR1 is SGHRS and CDR2 is YFSETQ in the germline V gene. The CDR3 has 16 residues. Here the CDR3 reads CASSANQGAGTDRQYF. CDR3 nucleotides: TGCGCCAGCAGCGCAAATCAGGGGGCGGGTACAGATAGGCAGTATTTT.

This clonotype has at least ten counts. V and J are TRBV7-2 and TRBJ2-5; TRBD2 agrees at 8 bases. With 3 bases clipped from V and 3 bases from J, the junction kept 3 bases outside the gene matches. Per the germline V gene, CDR1 is SGHTA and CDR2 is FQGNSA. This CDR3 contains 14 residues. The chain's CDR3 is CASSFNSGEETQYF. In DNA, the CDR3 is TGTGCCAGCAGCTTCAATAGCGGGGAAGAGACCCAGTACTTC.

This clonotype was detected many times. The J gene is TRBJ1-2, the V gene TRBV6-5, with D tentatively TRBD1 (5 bases). CDR1 and CDR2 (germline): MNHEY, SVGAGI. Trimming pared 6 bases from V and 5 bases from J, leaving 13 bases between. CDR3 length equals 13 residues. The CDR3 sequence: CASRSGTRYGYTF. CDR3 sequence (DNA): TGTGCCAGCAGGTCGGGGACGAGATATGGCTACACCTTC.

Ten or more counts support this clonotype. V is TRBV7-9 and J is TRBJ1-1; possible D gene TRBD1, 5 bases. The CDR3 contains 13 residues. Trimming pared 6 bases from V and 4 bases from J, leaving 12 bases between. Germline V CDR1 and CDR2: SEHNR, FQNEAQ (reference sequence). The CDR3 DNA is TGTGCCAGCAGACGTAGGGACTCCACTGAAGCTTTCTTT. This codes for CASRRRDSTEAFF. Filled out from reference TRBV7-9 and TRBJ1-1, the complete variable domain reads DTGVSQNPRHKITKRGQNVTFRCDPISEHNRLYWYRQTLGQGPEFLTYFQNEAQLEKSRLLSDRFSAERPKGSFSTLEIQRTEQGDSAMYLCASRRRDSTEAFFGQGTRLTVV.

Comments on this clonotype: Germline is not matched at one junction end, which may reflect a read error. V and J are TRBV11-3 and TRBJ1-6; maybe TRBD1 (6 bases). The CDR3 covers 15 residues. Germline CDR1 reads SGHNT; CDR2 reads YENEEA. The DNA for the CDR3 is TGTGCCAGCAGCCAAACCGTTCCAGGGGCCTCACCCCTCCCCTTT. This encodes CASSQTVPGASPLPF.

The CDR3 DNA is TGTGCCAGCACGACAGGGGGCGGGTGGGACACTGAAGCTTTCTTT. Its protein is CASTTGGGWDTEAFF. This chain uses TRBV2 with TRBJ1-1, with 10 positions matching TRBD1. CDR3 size: 15 residues. Germline loops: CDR1 SNHLY, CDR2 FYNNEI. J was trimmed by 3 bases and V by 7 bases; bases with no gene match: 8.

This chain uses TRBV9 with TRBJ2-5; 11 bases fit TRBD1. Trimming removed 4 bases from V and 0 bases from J; junction bases left unmatched: 8. The CDR3 is 17 residues long. Germline V gene lookup returns CDR1 SGDLS and CDR2 YYNGEE. The CDR3 reads CASSFGQGARNQETQYF. Here the CDR3 DNA reads TGTGCCAGCAGCTTTGGACAGGGGGCGAGGAACCAAGAGACCCAGTACTTC.

This clonotype appeared many times. V and J are TRBV19 and TRBJ2-2; D gene unclear. Trimming cost V 5 bases and J 3 bases, with 10 bases left between them. The CDR3 runs to 14 residues. Germline V gene lookup returns CDR1 LNHDA and CDR2 SQIVND (reference sequence). In nucleotides, the CDR3 is TGTGCCAGTAGTGTGACTGGATACACCGGGGAGCTGTTTTTT. This gives the protein CASSVTGYTGELFF.

This clonotype was counted ten times or more. This chain connects TRBV19 to TRBJ1-2; possible D gene TRBD1, 6 bases. CDR3 length equals 17 residues. In germline, CDR1 is LNHDA, CDR2 SQIVND (reference sequence). Trimming left V 3 bases short and J 4 bases short, with 21 bases between. CDR3 region: CASSINLGGAGGYGYTF. The DNA for the CDR3 is TGTGCCAGTAGTATTAACCTCGGGGGGGCAGGTGGCTATGGCTACACCTTC.

This clonotype was recorded many times. The V call is TRBV7-9, the J call TRBJ1-4; D not resolved. V was trimmed by 4 bases and J by 8 bases, leaving 14 bases between them. From germline, CDR1 is SEHNR and CDR2 FQNEAQ (reference sequence). The CDR3 spans 14 residues. This CDR3 reads CASSSTRFDEKLFF. The CDR3 DNA follows: TGTGCCAGCAGCTCGACAAGGTTCGACGAAAAACTGTTTTTT.

This clonotype was detected ten times or more. The CDR3 DNA reads TGTGCCAGCACGAGACTAGCGGGGGACAATGAGCAGTTCTTC. It translates to CASTRLAGDNEQFF. This rearrangement joins TRBV19 to TRBJ2-1; 12 bases match TRBD2. This CDR3 spans 14 amino acids. The germline gives CDR1 LNHDA, CDR2 SQIVND (reference sequence). Trimming took 9 bases from V and 5 from J; bases not matched to a gene: 5. The whole variable domain, remainder taken from reference TRBV19 and TRBJ2-1, is DGGITQSPKYLFRKEGQNVTLSCEQNLNHDAMYWYRQDPGQGLRLIYYSQIVNDFQKGDIAEGYSVSREKKESFPLTVTSAQKNPTAFYLCASTRLAGDNEQFFGPGTRLTVL.

V and J are TRBV29-1 and TRBJ1-2; D perhaps matches TRBD1 (5 bases). Germline CDR1 and CDR2: SQVTM and ANQGSEA. Trimming cost V 7 bases and J 3 bases, with 15 bases left between them. This CDR3 spans 13 amino acids. The DNA for the CDR3 is TGCAGCGCCTACCGGGACGCCGACTATGGCTACACCTTC. Protein: CSAYRDADYGYTF. The whole variable domain, remainder taken from reference TRBV29-1 and TRBJ1-2, is SAVISQKPSRDICQRGTSLTIQCQVDSQVTMMFWYRQQPGQSLTLIATANQGSEATYESGFVIDKFPISRPNLTFSTLTVSNMSPEDSSIYLCSAYRDADYGYTFGSGTRLTVV.

This clonotype was recorded many times. The chain carries TRBV6-5 and TRBJ2-2; 7 nucleotides match TRBD2. Germline CDR1 MNHEY, CDR2 SVGAGI. The length of the CDR3 is 16 residues. V trimming: 0 bases; J trimming: 1 base; junction bases outside the gene matches: 2. CDR3: CASSYSGGMNTGELFF. CDR3 sequence (DNA): TGTGCCAGCAGTTACTCCGGGGGGATGAACACCGGGGAGCTGTTTTTT.

In this sample, this clonotype turned up many times. This chain uses TRBV5-1 with TRBJ1-6; no reliable D call. V dropped 0 bases and J dropped 6 bases, with 7 bases sitting between them. The CDR3 has 14 residues. Looked up from germline, CDR1 is SGHRS and CDR2 is YFSETQ. CDR3 loop: CASSLDTVNSPLHF. The CDR3 nucleotides read TGCGCCAGCAGCTTGGATACAGTTAATTCACCCCTCCACTTT.

Only a few counts were recorded for this clonotype. The genes are TRBV7-8 and TRBJ1-2; D may be TRBD1 (6 bases). Deletions cut 5 bases from V and 2 bases from J, with 12 bases between. The CDR3 is made up of 14 amino acids. Germline CDR1 and CDR2: SGHVS and FQNEAQ. The CDR3 spells CASSRSRGNYGYTF. DNA for the CDR3: TGTGCCAGCAGCCGAAGCAGGGGAAACTATGGCTACACCTTC.

CDR3 in amino acids: CASSERGTGIYEQYV. The CDR3 nucleotides read TGTGCCAGCAGTGAAAGGGGGACAGGGATCTACGAGCAGTACGTC. V usage is TRBV2 and J usage is TRBJ2-7; 9 bases are a match to TRBD1. Germline V CDR1 and CDR2: SNHLY, FYNNEI. Unmatched junction bases numbered 5, after V lost 2 bases and J lost 3 bases. This CDR3 region has 15 residues.

To note about this clonotype: At one end the junction does not follow the germline gene, possibly because of a read error. V is TRBV7-9 and J is TRBJ2-7, with D possibly matching TRBD1 (7 bases). This CDR3 has 16 amino acids. CDR1 is SEHNR and CDR2 is FQNEAQ in the germline V gene (reference sequence). Here the CDR3 reads CTSSQGWRAGGAEQYF. The DNA for the CDR3 is TGTACCAGCAGCCAGGGGTGGAGGGCAGGGGGTGCGGAGCAGTACTTC.

At least ten counts were recorded for this clonotype. The J gene is TRBJ2-1, the V gene TRBV19, with D hard to call. Between the trimmed V and J ends, which lost 2 bases and 9 bases, there was a span of 14 bases. Germline V gene data show CDR1 as LNHDA and CDR2 as SQIVND (reference sequence). The CDR3 has 14 residues. In DNA form, the CDR3 reads TGTGCCAGTAGTATAATGGCCAAGGCTTCTGAGCAGTTCTTC. It codes for CASSIMAKASEQFF.

The chain carries TRBV7-2 and TRBJ2-3, with unresolved D. V was clipped by 5 bases and J by 5 bases, with 14 bases between them. The germline V gene has CDR1 SGHTA and CDR2 FQGNSA. This CDR3 has 14 residues. CDR3 sequence (DNA): TGTGCCAGCAGCCCCCTTGGACGGGTAGATACGCAGTATTTT. It is translated as CASSPLGRVDTQYF.

This clonotype was seen repeatedly, ten times or more. The chain couples TRBV12-3 or TRBV12-4 to TRBJ1-4; 9 positions match TRBD1. The CDR3 is made up of 16 amino acids. V gave up 6 bases and J gave up 8 bases; unmatched junction bases: 13. CDR3 in DNA: TGTGCCAGCAGCCTAGGACAGGGGCGTGCTGGAGAAAAACTGTTTTTT. Translated, it gives CASSLGQGRAGEKLFF.

A note on this clonotype: The conserved phenylalanine or tryptophan normally closing the CDR3 is absent here, so this likely arose from a read error. This rearrangement joins TRBV28 to TRBJ2-7; 8 bases match TRBD2. The J segment lost 3 bases and the V segment lost 7 bases, leaving 8 bases of the junction unmatched. The CDR3 length is 14 residues. Germline V CDR1 and CDR2: MDHEN, SYDVKM. The CDR3 sequence is CASTQAGAFYEQYL. The CDR3 nucleotides read TGTGCCAGCACCCAAGCGGGGGCGTTCTACGAGCAGTACCTC.

This chain uses TRBV2 with TRBJ2-7; D is unclear. Between the trimmed V and J ends, which lost 0 bases and 3 bases, there was a span of 9 bases. CDR3 length equals 14 residues. Germline V gives CDR1 SNHLY, CDR2 FYNNEI. In nucleotides, the CDR3 is TGTGCCAGCAGTGAAGCGTTAGGTGTCTACGAGCAGTACTTC. This sequence encodes CASSEALGVYEQYF.

This clonotype was seen only once. The V and J genes are TRBV2 and TRBJ2-5; 9 positions match TRBD1. The germline gives CDR1 SNHLY, CDR2 FYNNEI. Germline trimming cut 6 bases from V and 5 bases from J; bases unmatched to any gene: 10. This CDR3 is built from 15 residues. The CDR3 loop is CASSPGQGVTETQYF. CDR3 nucleotide sequence: TGTGCCAGCAGCCCGGGACAGGGCGTTACGGAGACCCAGTACTTC.